The source of this T cell receptor (beta chain) is a study of T cell clones after liver transplantation. The CDR3 contains 17 residues. Germline CDR1 is MNHEY and CDR2 is SMNVEV (reference sequence). Germline trimming cut 2 bases from V and 3 bases from J; bases unmatched to any gene: 3. Here immunoSEQ multiplex PCR was the method, and the copy in TCRdb shows in-frame clones only, minus some. The table shows over 14,000 clones, with roughly 85% occurring only once. The sequence was obtained from a human patient who received a liver transplant. Some of these T cells may belong to the graft donor. Sequencing was performed on CD8+ T cells from blood, taken approximately 45 months after liver transplant. The J gene is TRBJ2-3, the V gene TRBV27, with TRBD2 identical over 15 bases. The CDR3 loop reads CASSLMGLAGGTDTQYF. CDR3 in DNA: TGTGCCAGCAGTTTAATGGGACTAGCGGGGGGTACAGATACGCAGTATTTT.